The 22 T cell receptor beta chains reported below all come from one sample, sequenced in a study of blood T cell repertoires in COVID-19 (dated by TCRdb to between 2020 and 2021). Receptor libraries were prepared by the immunoSEQ multiplex PCR assay. TCRdb obtained this table from immuneACCESS and retained in-frame rearrangements with V and J assigned. These tables miss some clones; where compared with another copy, unresolved V genes account for less than half of the shortfall, and the remainder is unexplained. Present in this sample are 150,000 to 180,000 clones, approximately 85% of which were seen just once. The ten largest clones take up 0.63% of the sample. Sample: peripheral blood. All receptors come from a man between 60 and 75 years old with COVID-19, enrolled during active disease.

The chain has TRBV19 and TRBJ1-1; possible D gene TRBD1, 6 bases. With 7 bases removed from V and 3 bases from J, the gap between germline ends came to 12 bases. Per germline, CDR1 LNHDA and CDR2 SQIVND (reference sequence). This CDR3 contains 13 residues. The CDR3 loop is CASTDRPDTEAFF. CDR3 nucleotides: TGTGCCAGTACCGACAGGCCCGACACTGAAGCTTTCTTT.

The V call is TRBV19, the J call TRBJ1-1; 8 positions match TRBD1. CDR1 is LNHDA, CDR2 SQIVND, per germline (reference sequence). The CDR3 is 13 residues long. The V segment lost 3 bases and the J segment 6 bases; nucleotides outside the gene matches: 3. The CDR3 bases are TGTGCCAGTAGTATCAGGGGGCGGGCTGAAGCTTTCTTT. Protein: CASSIRGRAEAFF.

The chain uses TRBV19 and TRBJ2-2; TRBD2 might be the D (5 bases). The CDR3 runs 14 residues. Germline CDR1 reads LNHDA; CDR2 reads SQIVND (reference sequence). V was trimmed by 6 bases and J by 3 bases, leaving 11 bases between them. For the CDR3, the DNA is TGTGCCAGTAGGGTTTGGGGAGACACCGGGGAGCTGTTTTTT. It codes for CASRVWGDTGELFF.

CDR3 protein: CASIPMSSGNTIYF. CDR3 in DNA: TGTGCCAGCATTCCTATGAGCTCTGGAAACACCATATATTTT. The gene calls are TRBV6-6 and TRBJ1-3; D is uncertain. This CDR3 contains 14 residues. Germline values: CDR1 MNHNY, CDR2 SVGAGI (reference sequence). The V end lost 7 bases, the J end lost 0 bases, and 10 bases lay between the germline ends.

This sequence joins TRBV25-1 and TRBJ1-2; D not certain. The CDR3 runs to 15 residues. Trimming pared 1 base from V and 3 bases from J, leaving 12 bases between. The germline V gene encodes CDR1 MGHDK and CDR2 SYGVNS. Written as DNA, the CDR3 is TGTGCCAGCAGTGAATCAGGCAGGTTATACTATGGCTACACCTTC. It yields the protein CASSESGRLYYGYTF.

A single count supports this clone. V usage is TRBV25-1 and J usage is TRBJ1-4; no definite D call. CDR1 is MGHDK, CDR2 SYGVNS, per germline. CDR3 length: 15 amino acids. Trimming removed 0 bases from V and 7 bases from J, with 12 bases in between. The CDR3: CASSEYAGIPEKLFF. The CDR3 nucleotides read TGTGCCAGCAGTGAATATGCGGGGATACCTGAAAAACTGTTTTTT.

The rearrangement uses TRBV7-9 and TRBJ1-1, with D uncertain. The CDR3 extends over 13 amino acids. Germline V gene sequence: CDR1 SEHNR, CDR2 FQNEAQ (reference sequence). Between the trimmed V and J ends, which lost 4 bases and 2 bases, there was a span of 8 bases. As DNA, the CDR3 is TGTGCCAGCAGCTGGCAGGCAAACACTGAAGCTTTCTTT. Translated: CASSWQANTEAFF.

DNA of the CDR3: TGTGCCTGGAGGGCGGACAACTACAATGAGCAGTTCTTC. The encoded protein is CAWRADNYNEQFF. The chain combines TRBV30 with TRBJ2-1; D is possibly TRBD1 (5 bases). CDR1 is GTSNPN, CDR2 SVGIG, per germline (reference sequence). The CDR3 length is 13 residues. V was clipped by 3 bases and J by 3 bases, with 9 bases between them. Looking up the rest from reference TRBV30 and TRBJ2-1 gives the full variable domain: SQTIHQWPATLVQPVGSPLSLECTVEGTSNPNLYWYRQAAGRGLQLLFYSVGIGQISSEVPQNLSASRPQDRQFILSSKKLLLSDSGFYLCAWRADNYNEQFFGPGTRLTVL.

The chain is built from TRBV19 and TRBJ1-2; 7 bases fit TRBD1. This CDR3 comprises 14 residues. Germline trimming cut 1 base from V and 8 bases from J; bases unmatched to any gene: 7. Germline-derived CDR1 and CDR2 are LNHDA and SQIVND (reference sequence). The CDR3 loop reads CASSIGQGLGGYTF. DNA for the CDR3: TGTGCCAGTAGTATAGGACAGGGTCTAGGCGGCTACACCTTC.

This clone was recorded only once. The rearrangement uses TRBV12-3 or TRBV12-4 and TRBJ1-1, with D tentatively TRBD1 (5 bases). The CDR3 loop spans 13 amino acids. Trimming removed 4 bases from V and 5 bases from J, with 11 bases in between. CDR3 loop: CASSWTFPTEAFF. CDR3 sequence (DNA): TGTGCCAGCAGTTGGACATTTCCAACTGAAGCTTTCTTT.

V is TRBV5-1 and J is TRBJ1-4; a possible D gene is TRBD1 (6 bases). Germline V gene sequence: CDR1 SGHRS, CDR2 YFSETQ. The CDR3 has 15 amino acids. Trimming cost V 0 bases and J 7 bases, with 13 bases left between them. Written as DNA, the CDR3 is TGCGCCAGCAGCTTGGAGGGCAGGGGAAGTGAAAAACTGTTTTTT. This codes for CASSLEGRGSEKLFF.

The chain uses TRBV9 and TRBJ2-3; weak D call: TRBD2 (6 bases). The CDR3 sequence is 15 residues long. Trimming cost V 4 bases and J 4 bases, with 16 bases left between them. The germline V gene encodes CDR1 SGDLS and CDR2 YYNGEE. This CDR3 reads CASSLLGGSADTQYF. The CDR3 region has the DNA TGTGCCAGCAGCTTATTGGGGGGTAGCGCAGATACGCAGTATTTT.

This clone was seen a few times. V and J are TRBV9 and TRBJ1-2; D unclear. V lost 0 bases and J 0 bases, leaving 9 bases between the germline ends. From germline, CDR1 is SGDLS and CDR2 YYNGEE. The CDR3 spans 15 residues. CDR3 region: CASSVVGGANYGYTF. The DNA of the CDR3 is TGTGCCAGCAGCGTAGTTGGCGGAGCTAACTATGGCTACACCTTC. The full variable domain, with the rest looked up from reference TRBV9 and TRBJ1-2, is DSGVTQTPKHLITATGQRVTLRCSPRSGDLSVYWYQQSLDQGLQFLIQYYNGEERAKGNILERFSAQQFPDLHSELNLSSLELGDSALYFCASSVVGGANYGYTFGSGTRLTVV.

The chain employs TRBV2 and TRBJ2-4; weak D call: TRBD1 (6 bases). Germline V gene data show CDR1 as SNHLY and CDR2 as FYNNEI. This CDR3 contains 14 residues. V lost 5 bases and J 7 bases, leaving 15 bases between the germline ends. The CDR3 bases are TGTGCCAGCAGTACCGCTCAGGGGAGTAACATTCAGTACTTC. Its protein product is CASSTAQGSNIQYF.

This clone was detected only once. The genes are TRBV12-3 or TRBV12-4 and TRBJ2-5; the D gene is possibly TRBD2 (5 bases). With 3 bases removed from V and 5 bases from J, the gap between germline ends came to 7 bases. The CDR3 contains 12 residues. The CDR3 region has the DNA TGTGCCAGCAGTTTTTCGGGGGAGACCCAGTACTTC. Translated: CASSFSGETQYF.

The chain uses TRBV19 and TRBJ1-3, with D possibly matching TRBD1 (6 bases). The CDR3 loop spans 14 amino acids. Germline V gives CDR1 LNHDA, CDR2 SQIVND (reference sequence). Trimming shortened V by 6 bases and J by 6 bases, and 15 bases separated the two germline ends. CDR3 nucleotide sequence: TGTGCCAGTAGCCCGACCGGGACATTAAACACCATATATTTT. Translating gives CASSPTGTLNTIYF.

The CDR3, as DNA: TGTGCCAGCAGCCGGACAGGGAGTGGCTACACCTTC. Translation: CASSRTGSGYTF. The chain uses TRBV7-9 and TRBJ1-2, with TRBD1 matching over 8 bases. After removal of 5 bases from V and 7 bases from J, the junction contained 3 bases not matched to a gene. The germline V gene has CDR1 SEHNR and CDR2 FQNEAQ (reference sequence). CDR3 length: 12 residues.

CDR3 in amino acids: CASTPSWATHYNEQFF. The CDR3 nucleotides read TGTGCCAGCACCCCGTCTTGGGCCACCCACTACAATGAGCAGTTCTTC. This chain uses TRBV2 with TRBJ2-1; the D is unclear. V was clipped by 7 bases and J by 3 bases, with 19 bases between them. The CDR3 loop spans 16 amino acids. Germline V gene data show CDR1 as SNHLY and CDR2 as FYNNEI. The full variable domain, rest sourced from reference TRBV2 and TRBJ2-1, is EPEVTQTPSHQVTQMGQEVILRCVPISNHLYFYWYRQILGQKVEFLVSFYNNEISEKSEIFDDQFSVERPDGSNFTLKIRSTKLEDSAMYFCASTPSWATHYNEQFFGPGTRLTVL.

This chain links TRBV4-2 with TRBJ2-1, with TRBD2 as a possible D gene (6 bases). V lost 5 bases and J 8 bases, leaving 19 bases between the germline ends. There are 15 residues in the CDR3. Germline V lookup: CDR1 LGHNA, CDR2 YNFKEQ. The CDR3 region is CASSSLGGPQHEQFF. CDR3 in DNA: TGTGCCAGCAGCTCCTTGGGGGGACCACAACATGAGCAGTTCTTC.

The CDR3 loop is CASSLDIGEQFF. The CDR3 nucleotides are TGTGCCAGCAGCTTAGATATCGGTGAGCAGTTCTTC. This sequence joins TRBV11-3 and TRBJ2-1, with D unresolved. Germline loops: CDR1 SGHNT, CDR2 YENEEA. The ends were cut back, 0 bases at V and 9 bases at J, with 6 bases in the middle. The CDR3 sequence is 12 residues long.

The CDR3: CASESGGNGHEQYF. The CDR3 DNA is TGTGCCAGCGAGAGTGGGGGGAATGGCCACGAGCAGTACTTC. The J gene is TRBJ2-7, the V gene TRBV5-6; a weak D match, TRBD2 (6 bases). Germline V gives CDR1 SGHDT, CDR2 YYEEEE. The V gene lost 7 bases and the J gene lost 5 bases, with 19 bases spanning the gap. The CDR3 spans 14 residues. Full variable domain (remainder filled in from reference TRBV5-6 and TRBJ2-7): DAGVTQSPTHLIKTRGQQVTLRCSPKSGHDTVSWYQQALGQGPQFIFQYYEEEERQRGNFPDRFSGHQFPNYSSELNVNALLLGDSALYLCASESGGNGHEQYFGPGTRLTVT.

The chain recombines TRBV24-1 with TRBJ2-1, with D maybe TRBD1 (5 bases). The ends were cut back, 10 bases at V and 7 bases at J, with 10 bases in the middle. The CDR3 is 11 amino acids. Germline CDR1 is KGHDR and CDR2 is SFDVKD. CDR3 sequence reads: CATQGYNEQFF. CDR3 DNA: TGTGCCACGCAGGGTTATAATGAGCAGTTCTTC.